This entry concerns a single T cell receptor (beta chain). The CDR3 covers 13 residues. Trimming shortened V by 6 bases and J by 1 base, and 9 bases separated the two germline ends. From germline, CDR1 is SGHTA and CDR2 FQGNSA. The data are from a study of blood T cell repertoires in COVID-19. Clones were sequenced by immunoSEQ multiplex PCR, and TCRdb holds only the in-frame ones, with some missing. The sample consists of about 200,000 clones, 75% to 90% of them appearing once. The source material was PBMCs or T cells enriched from blood (not recorded which). The chain links TRBV7-2 to TRBJ1-1; D not resolved. The receptor comes from a woman younger than 45 who had recovered from COVID-19. Here the CDR3 reads CASSIQPNTEAFF. CDR3 in DNA: TGTGCCAGCAGTATACAGCCGAACACTGAAGCTTTCTTT.